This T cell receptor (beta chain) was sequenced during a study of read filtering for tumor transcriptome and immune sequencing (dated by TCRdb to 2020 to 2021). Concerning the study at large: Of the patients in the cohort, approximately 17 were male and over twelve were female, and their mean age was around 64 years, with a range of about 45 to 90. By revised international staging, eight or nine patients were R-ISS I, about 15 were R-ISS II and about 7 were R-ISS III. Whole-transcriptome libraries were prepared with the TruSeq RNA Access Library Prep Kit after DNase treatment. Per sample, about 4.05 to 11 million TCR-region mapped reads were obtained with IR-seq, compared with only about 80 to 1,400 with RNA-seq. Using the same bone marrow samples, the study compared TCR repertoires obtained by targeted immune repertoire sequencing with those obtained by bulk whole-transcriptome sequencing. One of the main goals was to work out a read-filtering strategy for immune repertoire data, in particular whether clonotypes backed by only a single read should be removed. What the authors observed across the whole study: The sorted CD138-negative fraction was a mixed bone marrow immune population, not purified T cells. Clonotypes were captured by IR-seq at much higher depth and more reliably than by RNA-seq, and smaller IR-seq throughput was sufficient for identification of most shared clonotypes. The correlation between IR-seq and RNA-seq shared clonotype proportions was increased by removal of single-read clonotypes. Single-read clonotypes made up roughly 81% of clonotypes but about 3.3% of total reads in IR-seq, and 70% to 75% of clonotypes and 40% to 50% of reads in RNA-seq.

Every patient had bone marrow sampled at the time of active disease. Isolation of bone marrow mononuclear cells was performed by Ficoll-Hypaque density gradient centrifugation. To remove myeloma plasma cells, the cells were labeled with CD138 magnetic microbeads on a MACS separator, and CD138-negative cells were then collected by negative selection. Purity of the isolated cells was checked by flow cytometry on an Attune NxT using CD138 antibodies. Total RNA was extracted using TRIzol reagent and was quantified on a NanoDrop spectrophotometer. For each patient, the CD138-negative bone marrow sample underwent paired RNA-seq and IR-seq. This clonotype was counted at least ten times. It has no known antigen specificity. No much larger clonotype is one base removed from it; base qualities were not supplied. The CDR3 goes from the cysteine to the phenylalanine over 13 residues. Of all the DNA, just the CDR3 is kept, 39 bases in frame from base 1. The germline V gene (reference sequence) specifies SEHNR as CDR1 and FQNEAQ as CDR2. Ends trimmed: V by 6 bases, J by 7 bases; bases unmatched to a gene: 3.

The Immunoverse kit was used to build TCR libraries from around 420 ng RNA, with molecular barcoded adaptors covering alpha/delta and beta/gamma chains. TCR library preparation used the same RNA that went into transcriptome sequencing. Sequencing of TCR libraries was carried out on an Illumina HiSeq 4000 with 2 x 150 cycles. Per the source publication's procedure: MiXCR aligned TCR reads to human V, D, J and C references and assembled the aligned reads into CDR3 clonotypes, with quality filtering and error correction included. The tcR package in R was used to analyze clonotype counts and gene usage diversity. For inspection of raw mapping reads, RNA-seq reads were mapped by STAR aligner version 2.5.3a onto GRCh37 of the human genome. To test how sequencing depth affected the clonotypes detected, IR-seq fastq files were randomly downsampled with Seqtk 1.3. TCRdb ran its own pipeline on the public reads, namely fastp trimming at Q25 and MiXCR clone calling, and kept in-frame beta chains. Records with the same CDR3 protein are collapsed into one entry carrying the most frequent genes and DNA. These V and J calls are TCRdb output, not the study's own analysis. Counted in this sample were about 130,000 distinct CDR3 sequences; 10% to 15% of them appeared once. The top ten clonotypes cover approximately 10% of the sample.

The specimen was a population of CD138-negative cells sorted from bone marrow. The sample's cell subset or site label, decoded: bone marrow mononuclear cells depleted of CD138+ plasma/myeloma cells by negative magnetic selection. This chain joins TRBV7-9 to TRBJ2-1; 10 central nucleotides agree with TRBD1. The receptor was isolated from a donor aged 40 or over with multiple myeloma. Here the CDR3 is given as CASRRTGGNEQFF. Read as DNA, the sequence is TGTGCCAGCAGGCGGACAGGGGGGAATGAGCAGTTCTTC.